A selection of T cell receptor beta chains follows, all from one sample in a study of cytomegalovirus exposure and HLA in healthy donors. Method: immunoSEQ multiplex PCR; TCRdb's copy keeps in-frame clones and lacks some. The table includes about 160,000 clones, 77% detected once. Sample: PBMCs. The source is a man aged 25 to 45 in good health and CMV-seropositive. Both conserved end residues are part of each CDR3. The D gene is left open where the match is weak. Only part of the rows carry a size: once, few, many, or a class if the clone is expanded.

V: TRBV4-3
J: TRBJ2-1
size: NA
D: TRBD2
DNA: TGCGCCAGCAGCCAAGGGCGGGGGGATGAGCAGTTCTTC
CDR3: CASSQGRGDEQFF

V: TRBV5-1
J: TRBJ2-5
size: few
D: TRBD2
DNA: TGCGCCAGCAGACTAGCGGTACAAGAGACCCAGTACTTC
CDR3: CASRLAVQETQYF

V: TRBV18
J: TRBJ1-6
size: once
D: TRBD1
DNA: TGTGCCAGCTCACGGACAGGGAATAATTCACCCCTCCACTTT
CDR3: CASSRTGNNSPLHF

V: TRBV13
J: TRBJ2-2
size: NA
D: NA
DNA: TGTGCCAGCAGCGTGCGGCAGACGAACACCGGGGAGCTGTTTTTT
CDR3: CASSVRQTNTGELFF

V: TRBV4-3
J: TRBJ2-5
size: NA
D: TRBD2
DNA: TGCGCCAGCAGCCAGCGGGAGGGGGCATGGGAGACCCAGTACTTC
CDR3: CASSQREGAWETQYF

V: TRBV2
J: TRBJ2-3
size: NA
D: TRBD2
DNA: TGTGCCAGCAGGAACGGACTAGCGGGTACTAGCACAGATACGCAGTATTTT
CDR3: CASRNGLAGTSTDTQYF

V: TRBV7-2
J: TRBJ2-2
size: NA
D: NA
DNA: TGTGCCAGCAGCTCCTCTGAGGCCGGGGAGCTGTTTTTT
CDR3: CASSSSEAGELFF

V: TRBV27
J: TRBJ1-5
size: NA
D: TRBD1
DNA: TGTGCCAGCACCCTGACAGGGGGGAATCAGCCCCAGCATTTT
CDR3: CASTLTGGNQPQHF

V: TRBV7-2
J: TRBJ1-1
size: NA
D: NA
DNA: TGTGCCAGCAGCCCACCCCCAGGTGAAGCTTTCTTT
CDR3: CASSPPPGEAFF

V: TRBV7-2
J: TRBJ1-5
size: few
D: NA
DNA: TGTGCCAGCAGCTTAGATCGCCGACCGGGGCCCCAGCATTTT
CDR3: CASSLDRRPGPQHF

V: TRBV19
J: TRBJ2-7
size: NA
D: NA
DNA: TGTGCCAGTAGCACGTTCCGAGGAGACGAGCAGTACTTC
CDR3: CASSTFRGDEQYF

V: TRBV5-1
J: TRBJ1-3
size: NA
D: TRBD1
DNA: TGCGCCAGCAGTGGACTGACAGGGAATTCTGGAAACACCATATATTTT
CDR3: CASSGLTGNSGNTIYF

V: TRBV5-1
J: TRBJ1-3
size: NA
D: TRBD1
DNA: TGCGCCAGACCACAGGGGGTACCTGGAAACACCATATATTTT
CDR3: CARPQGVPGNTIYF

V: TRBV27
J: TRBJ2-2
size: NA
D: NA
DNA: TGTGCCAGCAGTTCTTTGGGGGAGCTGTTTTTT
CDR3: CASSSLGELFF

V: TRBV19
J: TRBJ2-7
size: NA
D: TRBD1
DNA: TGTGCCAGTAGTACCCGACCGACAGGGGAGGACGAGCAGTACTTC
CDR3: CASSTRPTGEDEQYF

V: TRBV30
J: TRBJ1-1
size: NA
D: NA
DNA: TGTGCCTGGGACAGACAGAACACTGAAGCTTTCTTT
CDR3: CAWDRQNTEAFF

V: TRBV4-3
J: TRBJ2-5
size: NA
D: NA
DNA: TGCGCCAGCAGCCGCGACAGTACCCCTCGGGAGACCCAGTACTTC
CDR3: CASSRDSTPRETQYF

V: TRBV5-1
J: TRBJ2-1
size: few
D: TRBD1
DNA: TGCGCCAGCAGCCTGGGACAGGGCTACAATGAGCAGTTCTTC
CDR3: CASSLGQGYNEQFF

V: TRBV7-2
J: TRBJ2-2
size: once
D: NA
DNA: TGTGCCAGCAGCCAGGAGGCGAGCACCGGGGAGCTGTTTTTT
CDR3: CASSQEASTGELFF

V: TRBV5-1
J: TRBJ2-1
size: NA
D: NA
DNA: TGCGCCAGCAGCTCCCCCAGGGGGGCGGTAGACAATGAGCAGTTCTTC
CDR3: CASSSPRGAVDNEQFF

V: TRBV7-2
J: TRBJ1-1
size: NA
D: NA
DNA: TGTGCCAGCAGCTCCCAACAGGGCAACACTGAAGCTTTCTTT
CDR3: CASSSQQGNTEAFF

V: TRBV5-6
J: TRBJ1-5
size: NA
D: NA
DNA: TGTGCCAGCAGCTTTGGGGACACGCATCAGCCCCAGCATTTT
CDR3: CASSFGDTHQPQHF

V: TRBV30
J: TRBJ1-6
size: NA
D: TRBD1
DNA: TGTGCCTGGAGTCACCGGGACAGGGTACGGGGGGCCCTCCACTTT
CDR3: CAWSHRDRVRGALHF

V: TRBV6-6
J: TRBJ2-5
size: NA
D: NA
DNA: TGTGCCAGCAGTTACTACAGGGATCAAGAGACCCAGTACTTC
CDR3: CASSYYRDQETQYF

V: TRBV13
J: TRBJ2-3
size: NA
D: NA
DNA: TGTGCCAGCAGCCCCGGATGGGGCGATACGCAGTATTTT
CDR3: CASSPGWGDTQYF

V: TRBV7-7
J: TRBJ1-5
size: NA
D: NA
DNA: TGTGCCAGCAGCTTGGGGCGAAATCAGCCCCAGCATTTT
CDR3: CASSLGRNQPQHF

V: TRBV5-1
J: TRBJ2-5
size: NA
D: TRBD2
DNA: TGCGCCAGCAGCGTCCTAGCGGGGAGGGAGACCCAGTACTTC
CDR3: CASSVLAGRETQYF

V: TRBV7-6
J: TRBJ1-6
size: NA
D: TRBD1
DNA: TGTGCCAGCAGCTTATTGGGACAGGGGATAGGTTCACCCCTCCACTTT
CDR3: CASSLLGQGIGSPLHF

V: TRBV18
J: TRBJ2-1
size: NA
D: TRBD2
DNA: TGTGCCAGCTCGGGAGGGGCCTACAATGAGCAGTTCTTC
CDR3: CASSGGAYNEQFF

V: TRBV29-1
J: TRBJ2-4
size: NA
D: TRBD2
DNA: TGCAGCGTTGAATTAGCGGGGTTAGCCAAAAACATTCAGTACTTC
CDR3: CSVELAGLAKNIQYF

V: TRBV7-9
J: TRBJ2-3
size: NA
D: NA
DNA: TGTGCCAGCAGCCGGTTCGAGGGTTGGACGGATACGCAGTATTTT
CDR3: CASSRFEGWTDTQYF

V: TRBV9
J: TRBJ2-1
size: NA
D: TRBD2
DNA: TGTGCCAGCAGCGACAGGACTAGCGGGGTTGAGCAGTTCTTC
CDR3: CASSDRTSGVEQFF

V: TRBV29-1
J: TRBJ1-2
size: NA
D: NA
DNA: TGCAGCGGGAAGACGGGCTATGGCTACACCTTC
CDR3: CSGKTGYGYTF

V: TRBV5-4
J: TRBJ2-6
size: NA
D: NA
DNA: TGTGCCAGCAGCCGTACTTCTGGGGCCAACGTCCTGACTTTC
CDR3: CASSRTSGANVLTF

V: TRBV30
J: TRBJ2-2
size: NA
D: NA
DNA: TGTGCCTCTCCCAGGTGGGCCACCAGGGGTGCCGGGGAGCTGTTTTTT
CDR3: CASPRWATRGAGELFF

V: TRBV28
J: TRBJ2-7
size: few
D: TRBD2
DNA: TGTGCCAGCAGTCCCCGGACTAGCGGGGGATACGAGCAGTACTTC
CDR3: CASSPRTSGGYEQYF

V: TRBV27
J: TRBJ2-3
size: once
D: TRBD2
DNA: TGTGCCAGCAGTTTAGTGCGGGGGGACACAGATACGCAGTATTTT
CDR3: CASSLVRGDTDTQYF

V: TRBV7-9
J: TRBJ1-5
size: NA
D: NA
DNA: TGTGCCAGCAGCTTAGCGGGGCAGTTAGCCCAGCATTTT
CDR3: CASSLAGQLAQHF

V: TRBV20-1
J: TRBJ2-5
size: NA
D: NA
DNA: TGCAGTGCTGTACGGGGTGAGACCCAGTACTTC
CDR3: CSAVRGETQYF

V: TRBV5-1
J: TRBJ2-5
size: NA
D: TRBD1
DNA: TGCGCCAGCAGCCGAAACGACCGGGACAGGGTGTACCAAGAGACCCAGTACTTC
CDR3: CASSRNDRDRVYQETQYF

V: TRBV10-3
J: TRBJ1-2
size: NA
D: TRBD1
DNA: TGTGCCATCAGCCCTCAGACAGGGGGCTATGGCTACACCTTC
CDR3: CAISPQTGGYGYTF

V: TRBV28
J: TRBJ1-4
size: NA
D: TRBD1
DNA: TGTGCCAGCAGTTTGGTCGAGGGGGCGGTTGAAAAACTGTTTTTT
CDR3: CASSLVEGAVEKLFF

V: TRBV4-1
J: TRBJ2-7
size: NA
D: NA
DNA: TGCGCCAGCAGCACCTTGGGGGGGCGCCTCCCCCACGAGCAGCACTTC
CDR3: CASSTLGGRLPHEQHF

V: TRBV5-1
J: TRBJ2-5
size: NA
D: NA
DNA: TGCGCCAGCAGGAGGGGGTACCAAGAGACCCAGTACTTC
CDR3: CASRRGYQETQYF

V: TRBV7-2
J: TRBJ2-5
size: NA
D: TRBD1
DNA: TGTGCCAGCAGCCAAGGGACAGTCGGAGAGACCCAGTACTTC
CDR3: CASSQGTVGETQYF

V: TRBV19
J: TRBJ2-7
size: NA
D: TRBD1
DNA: TGTGCCAGTAGTATAGAAGGGACAGTTGGGTACGAGCAGTACTTC
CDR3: CASSIEGTVGYEQYF

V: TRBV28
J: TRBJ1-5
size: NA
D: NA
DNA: TGTGCCAGCAGTTTATTGGGCAGGGGAATTAATCAGCCCCAGCATTTT
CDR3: CASSLLGRGINQPQHF

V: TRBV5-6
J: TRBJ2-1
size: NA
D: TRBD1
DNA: TGTGCCAGTCGACAGGGGGTTTACAATGAGCAGTTCTTC
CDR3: CASRQGVYNEQFF

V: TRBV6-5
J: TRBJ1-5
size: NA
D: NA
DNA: TGTGCCAGTAGCCCGGACAATAGCAATCAGCCCCAGCATTTT
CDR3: CASSPDNSNQPQHF

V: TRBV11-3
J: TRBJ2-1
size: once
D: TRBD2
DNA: TGTGCCAGCAGCCCCGGGACTAGCGGGGTCTACAATGAGCAGTTCTTC
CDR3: CASSPGTSGVYNEQFF

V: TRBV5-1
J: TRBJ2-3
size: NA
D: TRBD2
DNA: TGCGCCAGCACTCTAGCTCTAGCGGGGGGCACAGATACGCAGTATTTT
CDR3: CASTLALAGGTDTQYF

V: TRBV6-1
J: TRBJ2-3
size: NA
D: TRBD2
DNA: TGTGCCAGCCGGACTGGGGCGGGGGGGGCAGATACGCAGTATTTT
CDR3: CASRTGAGGADTQYF

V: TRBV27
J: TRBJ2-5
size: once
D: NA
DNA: TGTGCCAGCAGTTTAGGGCCAGGGAAAGAGACCCAGTACTTC
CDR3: CASSLGPGKETQYF

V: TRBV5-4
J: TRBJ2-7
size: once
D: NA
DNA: TGTGCCAGCAGCTTGTCAGGCCCAATGATCGACGAGCAGTACTTC
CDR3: CASSLSGPMIDEQYF

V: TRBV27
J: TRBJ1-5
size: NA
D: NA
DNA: TGTGCCAGCAGTTTAGCAGGTCAGCAGCCCCAGCATTTT
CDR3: CASSLAGQQPQHF

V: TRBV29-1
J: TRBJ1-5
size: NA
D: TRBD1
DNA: TGCAGCGTTGCCGGGACAGGGGTCAATCAGCCCCAGCATTTT
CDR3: CSVAGTGVNQPQHF

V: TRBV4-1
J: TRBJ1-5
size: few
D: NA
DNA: TGCGCCAGCAGCCAAGGTGGGGGGACCCAGCCCCAGCATTTT
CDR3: CASSQGGGTQPQHF